What follows are 17 T cell receptor beta chains derived from one specimen sequenced in a study of cytotoxic CD8 clonotypes in ibrutinib-treated CLL. Sequencing was performed with immunoSEQ multiplex PCR; in TCRdb, only in-frame clones are kept and a portion is missing. The table has hundreds of thousands of clones, 70% seen once. The source material was PBMCs, sampled after 24 months of ibrutinib treatment. The receptors here all came from a human donor with chronic lymphocytic leukemia.

The chain joins TRBV9 to TRBJ2-1; 8 positions match TRBD2. This CDR3 region has 15 residues. Germline V gene lookup returns CDR1 SGDLS and CDR2 YYNGEE. V was clipped by 2 bases and J by 2 bases; unmatched bases: 3. CDR3 loop: CASSVTSGAYNEQFF. As DNA, the CDR3 is TGTGCCAGCAGCGTTACTAGCGGAGCCTACAATGAGCAGTTCTTC.

The chain carries TRBV18 and TRBJ1-1; no clear D. The CDR3 length is 13 residues. V was trimmed by 2 bases and J by 6 bases, leaving 10 bases between them. Germline V gene sequence: CDR1 KGHSH, CDR2 LQKENI. CDR3 nucleotides: TGTGCCAGCTCACCAGGGGTGAGGGCTGAAGCTTTCTTT. Its translation: CASSPGVRAEAFF.

This clone turned up a few times. The chain has TRBV19 and TRBJ1-1; 7 bases align to TRBD1. V dropped 0 bases and J dropped 12; count of bases not matched to a gene: 7. Germline V gene lookup returns CDR1 LNHDA and CDR2 SQIVND (reference sequence). The CDR3 totals 13 residues. CDR3 DNA: TGTGCCAGTAGTATAGAGGTCGACAGGGAGACTTTCTTT. It codes for CASSIEVDRETFF.

J is TRBJ1-1 and V is TRBV4-2; D is perhaps TRBD1 (5 bases). Trimming took off 0 bases at V and 0 bases at J, with 17 bases between the two ends. This CDR3 has 18 residues. Germline lookup yields CDR1 LGHNA and CDR2 YNFKEQ. The CDR3: CASSQDSNAGDLNTEAFF. CDR3 nucleotides: TGTGCCAGCAGCCAAGATTCGAATGCCGGGGACCTGAACACTGAAGCTTTCTTT.

This clone was seen a few times. The chain uses TRBV2 and TRBJ2-5; 7 nucleotides match TRBD1. This CDR3 region has 13 residues. Trimming cost V 5 bases and J 3 bases; bases outside gene matches: 3. Germline V gene data show CDR1 as SNHLY and CDR2 as FYNNEI. The CDR3 is CASSQGVEETQYF. The CDR3 nucleotides are TGTGCCAGCAGTCAGGGGGTTGAAGAGACCCAGTACTTC.

The chain combines TRBV6-4 with TRBJ1-2, with D maybe TRBD1 (5 bases). This CDR3 spans 15 amino acids. Germline CDR1 MRHNA, CDR2 SNTAGT. Trimming cost V 3 bases and J 5 bases, with 16 bases left between them. The CDR3: CASSEEPGRGYGYTF. Written as DNA, the CDR3 is TGTGCCAGCAGTGAAGAACCGGGACGAGGATATGGCTACACCTTC.

The gene calls are TRBV28 and TRBJ2-6; D is unclear. This CDR3 comprises 16 residues. Trimming stripped 5 bases from V and 0 bases from J, with 11 bases between. CDR1 and CDR2 from the germline V gene are MDHEN and SYDVKM. CDR3 in DNA: TGTGCCAGCAGTCAAGTGGGTCTCTCTGGGGCCAACGTCCTGACTTTC. Its protein is CASSQVGLSGANVLTF.

This rearrangement joins TRBV13 to TRBJ2-7, with D uncertain. Germline-derived CDR1 and CDR2 are PRHDT and FYEKMQ (reference sequence). The CDR3 runs 13 residues. V lost 5 bases and J 4 bases, leaving 12 bases between the germline ends. CDR3 sequence: CASSPRSAYEQYF. CDR3 DNA: TGTGCCAGCAGCCCCAGATCAGCGTACGAGCAGTACTTC. The full variable domain, rest sourced from reference TRBV13 and TRBJ2-7, is AAGVIQSPRHLIKEKRETATLKCYPIPRHDTVYWYQQGPGQDPQFLISFYEKMQSDKGSIPDRFSAQQFSDYHSELNMSSLELGDSALYFCASSPRSAYEQYFGPGTRLTVT.

This rearrangement joins TRBV28 to TRBJ2-1; 7 nucleotides align to TRBD2. Germline CDR1 reads MDHEN; CDR2 reads SYDVKM. There are 15 residues in the CDR3. V gave up 5 bases and J gave up 0 bases; unmatched junction bases: 4. The CDR3, as DNA: TGTGCCAGCAGTACGCGGGGGAGCTCCTACAATGAGCAGTTCTTC. Translating gives CASSTRGSSYNEQFF.

In its sample, this clone was seen a few times. The rearrangement joins TRBV18 to TRBJ1-2, with a tentative D call TRBD1 (5 bases). Germline V gene lookup returns CDR1 KGHSH and CDR2 LQKENI. Trimming cost V 3 bases and J 8 bases, with 16 bases left between them. This CDR3 has 14 residues. The CDR3 loop is CASSPAGRSEGYTF. The CDR3 DNA follows: TGTGCCAGCTCACCGGCGGGACGGAGTGAGGGCTACACCTTC.

This chain links TRBV27 with TRBJ1-1; D not certain. This CDR3 region has 11 residues. V shed 4 bases and J shed 9 bases, with 9 bases lying between them. CDR1 is MNHEY, CDR2 SMNVEV, per germline (reference sequence). CDR3 protein: CASSSTTQAFF. DNA of the CDR3: TGTGCCAGCAGTTCGACAACACAAGCTTTCTTT.

In this sample, this clone turned up a few times. The chain recombines TRBV28 with TRBJ1-5; 7 bases align to TRBD1. Trimming removed 6 bases from V and 2 bases from J; junction bases left unmatched: 7. The germline V gene has CDR1 MDHEN and CDR2 SYDVKM. The CDR3 length is 15 residues. The CDR3 nucleotides are TGTGCCAGCAGGACGACAGGGACGGGCAATCAGCCCCAGCATTTT. It specifies CASRTTGTGNQPQHF.

The chain is built from TRBV28 and TRBJ2-7; D unclear. The germline V gene has CDR1 MDHEN and CDR2 SYDVKM. The V gene lost 3 bases and the J gene lost 5 bases, with 14 bases spanning the gap. This CDR3 has 14 amino acids. The CDR3 here is CASSFMLSVDEQYF. CDR3 DNA: TGTGCCAGCAGTTTTATGTTGTCGGTTGACGAGCAGTACTTC.

Details on this clone: The identical CDR3 is also encoded by other nucleotide sequences in the sample. The rearrangement joins TRBV28 to TRBJ1-5; D not resolved. The CDR3 consists of 9 residues. V lost 8 bases and J lost 7, with 3 bases in between. The germline V gene encodes CDR1 MDHEN and CDR2 SYDVKM. The CDR3 loop is CASGQPQHF. The CDR3 DNA reads TGTGCCAGCGGCCAGCCCCAGCATTTT.

This clone was picked up a small number of times. The chain joins TRBV5-1 to TRBJ1-2; 7 bases are a match to TRBD1. CDR3 length: 15 amino acids. The V and J ends lost 2 bases and 6 bases, in that order; junction bases with no gene match: 10. Germline V gene lookup returns CDR1 SGHRS and CDR2 YFSETQ. As DNA, the CDR3 is TGCGCCAGCAGCTTTGAGGCACGAGGGACAGATGGCTACACCTTC. This translates into CASSFEARGTDGYTF.

This clone is labeled medium-sized. The V call is TRBV28, the J call TRBJ2-7, with unresolved D. Germline V lookup: CDR1 MDHEN, CDR2 SYDVKM. Between the trimmed V and J ends, which lost 6 bases and 3 bases, there was a span of 21 bases. The CDR3 spans 16 residues. CDR3 loop: CASSRPSWENFYEQYF. CDR3 DNA sequence: TGTGCCAGCAGCCGACCATCTTGGGAAAATTTCTACGAGCAGTACTTC.

The chain uses TRBV19 and TRBJ2-7, with D possibly matching TRBD1 (6 bases). CDR3 length equals 13 residues. Per the germline V gene, CDR1 is LNHDA and CDR2 is SQIVND (reference sequence). V was shortened by 7 bases and J by 2 bases, with 12 bases between the two germline ends. The CDR3 region is CASNRGQTYEQYF. The CDR3, as DNA: TGTGCCAGTAACCGCGGACAGACCTACGAGCAGTACTTC.